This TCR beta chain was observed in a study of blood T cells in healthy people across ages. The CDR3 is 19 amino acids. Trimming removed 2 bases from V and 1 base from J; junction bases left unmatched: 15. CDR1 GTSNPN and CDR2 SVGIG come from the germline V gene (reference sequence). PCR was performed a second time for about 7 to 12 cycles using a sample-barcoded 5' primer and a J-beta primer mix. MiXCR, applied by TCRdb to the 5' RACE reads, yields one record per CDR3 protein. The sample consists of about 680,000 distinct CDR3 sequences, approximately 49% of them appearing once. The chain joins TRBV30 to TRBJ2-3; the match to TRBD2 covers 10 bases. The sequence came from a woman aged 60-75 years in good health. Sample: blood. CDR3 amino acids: CAWSHLLAGPGLGTDTQYF. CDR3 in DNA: TGTGCCTGGAGTCACTTACTAGCGGGACCTGGGCTCGGCACAGATACGCAGTATTTT.